This entry lists 27 T cell receptor beta chains sequenced from one sample in a study of tumor-infiltrating lymphocytes in primary liver carcinoma. A primer matching the constant region was used to make TCR beta cDNA from approximately 0.45 ug of total RNA. Sequencing libraries for TCR beta derived from three nested multiplex PCR rounds that used slightly modified ARM-PCR. PCR rounds one and two used TRBV1-TRBV30 forward primers with a C-beta reverse primer for 10 cycles each. TCRdb reanalysed the multiplex PCR reads using MiXCR and keeps one entry per CDR3 protein. The table has about 350,000 distinct CDR3 sequences, around 60% seen once. Researchers drew blood RNA from unsorted whole blood and extracted germline DNA as well. The specimen was peripheral blood. The receptors were gathered from a man aged 40-49 years with primary liver carcinoma and hepatitis B virus infection.

This clonotype showed up many times. Its ends do not fully match the called genes, so a read error is possible. This chain connects TRBV12-3 or TRBV12-4 to TRBJ1-3; TRBD1 is a possible D gene (5 bases). This CDR3 is 11 amino acids long. CDR3 bases: TGTGCCAGCAGTGTCGACAGAGTTTCGATTTTT. Protein: CASSVDRVSIF.

At least ten counts were recorded for this clonotype. This chain links TRBV10-3 with TRBJ2-5; D not resolved. Trimming left V 3 bases short and J 2 bases short, with 13 bases between. Germline-derived CDR1 and CDR2 are ENHRY and SYGVKD. CDR3 length: 15 residues. The DNA of the CDR3 is TGTGCCATCAGTGATGGGTTGGCGGATCAAGAGACCCAGTACTTC. This translates into CAISDGLADQETQYF.

This clonotype appeared a few times. This rearrangement joins TRBV28 to TRBJ2-2; TRBD1 or TRBD2 may be the D gene (5 bases each). The V end lost 7 bases, the J end lost 6 bases, and 18 bases lay between the germline ends. The CDR3 has 15 residues. The germline V gene encodes CDR1 MDHEN and CDR2 SYDVKM. The CDR3 here is CASKTPAGSPGELFF. The CDR3, as DNA: TGTGCCAGCAAAACCCCCGCAGGGAGCCCCGGGGAGCTGTTTTTT.

The count of this clonotype is one. Given a much more abundant clone one base away, this may be a read error. The rearrangement joins TRBV6-5 to TRBJ1-2; the D gene is possibly TRBD1 (5 bases). This CDR3 comprises 16 residues. With 4 bases removed from V and 5 bases from J, the gap between germline ends came to 20 bases. Germline V gene lookup returns CDR1 MNHEY and CDR2 SVGAGI. CDR3 protein: CASSCSLGWGEYGYTF. In DNA, the CDR3 is TGTGCCAGCAGTTGCTCGCTGGGTTGGGGGGAGTATGGCTACACCTTC.

This clonotype has a count of ten or more. The chain uses TRBV12-3 or TRBV12-4 and TRBJ1-3; D not certain. Between the trimmed V and J ends, which lost 5 bases and 2 bases, there was a span of 13 bases. This CDR3 is 15 amino acids long. This CDR3 reads CASSPVGNPGNTIYF. CDR3 sequence (DNA): TGTGCCAGCAGTCCCGTTGGGAACCCTGGAAACACCATATATTTT.

The rearrangement uses TRBV12-3 or TRBV12-4 and TRBJ1-1; D perhaps matches TRBD1 (6 bases). CDR3 length: 12 amino acids. The V and J ends lost 5 bases and 10 bases respectively, with 14 bases between them. CDR3 region: CASSAPGGGAFF. CDR3 nucleotide sequence: TGTGCCAGCAGTGCTCCCGGAGGGGGAGCTTTCTTT.

Regarding this clonotype: One base away lies a much larger clone, so this may be a sequencing read error. The chain uses TRBV6-6 and TRBJ2-1; TRBD1 or TRBD2 may be the D gene (5 bases each). Germline assignment: CDR1 MNHNY and CDR2 SVGAGI (reference sequence). The CDR3 is 13 residues long. V was trimmed by 5 bases and J by 8 bases, leaving 13 bases between them. The CDR3 loop is CASSQGEYDEQFF. In DNA, the CDR3 is TGTGCCAGCAGTCAAGGGGAGTACGATGAGCAGTTCTTC.

Notes on this clonotype: A read error may produce the germline difference seen at one junction end. The chain links TRBV4-2 to TRBJ2-7; unclear D gene. Germline CDR1 and CDR2: LGHNA and YNFKEQ. This CDR3 is built from 13 residues. The CDR3, as DNA: TGTGCCAGCAGCCCCGACGTGGGCTACAAGCAGTACTTC. Protein sequence: CASSPDVGYKQYF.

Comments on this clonotype: Since a much larger clone is just one base distant, this may be a read error. The rearrangement uses TRBV12-3 or TRBV12-4 and TRBJ2-1; 7 nucleotides line up with TRBD1. The CDR3 consists of 14 residues. The CDR3 coding sequence is TGTACCAGCAGTTTCAGGGGGTCCTACAATGAGCAGTTCTTC. This gives the protein CTSSFRGSYNEQFF.

In regard to this clonotype: The junction and the germline gene differ at one end; a read error may be behind it. The V and J genes are TRBV28 and TRBJ2-5, with D perhaps TRBD1 or TRBD2 (5 bases each). The CDR3 has 14 residues. Per the germline V gene, CDR1 is MDHEN and CDR2 is SYDVKM. CDR3 sequence: CASTSRDQQVTQYF. The CDR3 DNA is TGTGCCAGCACTTCACGGGACCAACAAGTGACCCAGTACTTC.

Regarding this clonotype: Possible read error: a much larger clone is one base away. The chain is built from TRBV6-2 or TRBV6-3 and TRBJ2-1, with 7 bases lining up with TRBD2. The CDR3 spans 14 residues. CDR1 MNHEY and CDR2 SVGEGT come from the germline V gene. The CDR3: CASSFGGGYNEQLF. The CDR3 DNA sequence: TGTGCCAGCAGTTTCGGCGGGGGATACAATGAGCAGCTCTTC.

A note on this clonotype: One end of the junction fails to match germline, which may point to a read error. This chain joins TRBV11-3 and TRBJ2-2; 8 nucleotides match TRBD1. The CDR3 is 14 residues long. CDR1 and CDR2 from the germline V gene are SGHNT and YENEEA. CDR3 nucleotides: TGTGCCACCAGCTTTGGACAGGGCGGAGGGGAGCTGTTTTTT. Encoded protein: CATSFGQGGGELFF.

This clonotype came up a few times. The junction departs from the called germline gene at one end, perhaps through a read error. V and J are TRBV10-3 and TRBJ2-2, with 13 bases matching TRBD2. Germline CDR1 and CDR2: ENHRY and SYGVKD. This CDR3 comprises 16 residues. The CDR3 region is CAINLGLAGVTWELFF. As DNA, the CDR3 is TGTGCCATCAACCTAGGACTAGCGGGAGTCACCTGGGAGCTGTTTTTT.

Details on this clonotype: A much larger clonotype is one base distant, so this may be a read error. This chain links TRBV12-3 or TRBV12-4 with TRBJ1-5; possible D gene TRBD1, 6 bases. The CDR3 totals 13 residues. The V end lost 5 bases, the J end lost 7 bases, and 12 bases lay between the germline ends. The CDR3 nucleotides read TGTGCCAGCAGTCAGGGGCCCCGGCAGCCCCAGCATTTT. The encoded protein is CASSQGPRQPQHF.

Turning to this clonotype: An end of the junction differs from the germline gene, which may be a read error. The chain employs TRBV4-1 and TRBJ1-1; TRBD1 is a possible D gene (5 bases). The length of the CDR3 is 13 residues. Germline lookup yields CDR1 MGHRA and CDR2 YSYEKL. The CDR3 is CANTGGMNSEAFF. CDR3 nucleotide sequence: TGCGCCAACACGGGGGGGATGAACTCTGAAGCTTTCTTT.

About this clonotype: The junction and the germline gene differ at one end; a read error may be behind it. This sequence joins TRBV4-2 and TRBJ2-3, with D perhaps matching TRBD2 (6 bases). The CDR3 has 15 residues. Germline values: CDR1 LGHNA, CDR2 YNFKEQ. CDR3 amino acids: CAGSQEDRRADTQYF. CDR3 DNA: TGTGCCGGCAGCCAAGAAGATAGGAGGGCAGATACGCAGTATTTT.

The rearrangement links TRBV5-1 to TRBJ2-1, with 9 positions matching TRBD2. There are 16 residues in the CDR3. Trimming removed 2 bases from V and 9 bases from J; junction bases left unmatched: 12. Germline CDR1 is SGHRS and CDR2 is YFSETQ. The CDR3 nucleotides read TGCGCCAGCAGCTTTTCCGGTTGGCGGGAGGGGGGTGAGCAGTTCTTC. Its translation: CASSFSGWREGGEQFF.

J is TRBJ2-3 and V is TRBV10-2, with 16 bases that match TRBD2. V was clipped by 6 bases and J by 3 bases; unmatched bases: 9. Germline V lookup: CDR1 WSHSY, CDR2 SAAADI. This CDR3 region has 18 residues. CDR3 nucleotide sequence: TGCGCCAGCAGGACTCCGGGACTAGCGGGAGGGAAGACAGATACGCAGTATTTT. This translates into CASRTPGLAGGKTDTQYF.

There are a few counts of this clonotype. The rearrangement joins TRBV6-5 to TRBJ2-1; the match to TRBD2 covers 14 bases. V dropped 6 bases and J dropped 1; count of bases not matched to a gene: 8. Germline-derived CDR1 and CDR2 are MNHEY and SVGAGI. The CDR3 has 18 amino acids. CDR3 nucleotides: TGTGCCAGCAGCCTTGGGACTAGCGGGAGTTGGTCCTACAATGAGCAGTTCTTC. Amino acids: CASSLGTSGSWSYNEQFF.

This clonotype has only a few counts. The genes are TRBV28 and TRBJ1-2; tentative D call: TRBD1 (6 bases). V dropped 4 bases and J dropped 7 bases, with 10 bases sitting between them. The CDR3 has 12 amino acids. Germline CDR1 and CDR2: MDHEN and SYDVKM. The DNA of the CDR3 is TGTGCCAGCAGTTCGTACAGGGTTGGCTACACCTTC. Its translation: CASSSYRVGYTF.

To note about this clonotype: The junction shows a germline mismatch at one end, possibly a read error. The rearrangement joins TRBV11-2 to TRBJ2-7; TRBD1 matches 7 bases. The CDR3 runs to 13 residues. Germline values: CDR1 SGHAT, CDR2 FQNNGV. The CDR3 is CACRGTGVNEQYF. CDR3 in DNA: TGTGCCTGCAGGGGAACAGGGGTAAACGAGCAATACTTC.

The chain recombines TRBV7-8 with TRBJ1-2; D is possibly TRBD1 (5 bases). Germline-derived CDR1 and CDR2 are SGHVS and FQNEAQ. The CDR3 covers 13 residues. Trimming took off 1 base at V and 3 bases at J, with 6 bases between the two ends. CDR3 in amino acids: CASSLEGDYGYTF. CDR3 DNA sequence: TGTGCCAGCAGCTTAGAAGGGGACTATGGCTACACCTTC.

This clonotype was recorded many times. The V gene is TRBV4-1, the J gene TRBJ2-7, with a tentative D call TRBD2 (6 bases). Deletions cut 0 bases from V and 4 bases from J, with 10 bases between. The length of the CDR3 is 14 residues. The germline gives CDR1 MGHRA, CDR2 YSYEKL. In DNA, the CDR3 is TGCGCCAGCAGCCAAGACACGGGACTTTACGAGCAGTACTTC. Its protein is CASSQDTGLYEQYF.

This clonotype was counted a few times. This rearrangement joins TRBV5-6 to TRBJ2-1; TRBD1 aligns across 8 bases. This CDR3 has 16 residues. The trim removed 4 bases at V and 5 bases at J, leaving 11 bases unmatched. CDR1 is SGHDT and CDR2 is YYEEEE in the germline V gene. As DNA, the CDR3 is TGTGCCAGCAGCCCGGTACGGGACAGGATTAACAATGAGCAGTTCTTC. Its translation: CASSPVRDRINNEQFF.

On this clonotype: A junction end diverges from the germline sequence, so it may reflect a read error. The chain combines TRBV10-3 with TRBJ2-7; D call uncertain. This CDR3 comprises 11 residues. CDR1 ENHRY and CDR2 SYGVKD come from the germline V gene. CDR3 region: CAFSESYEQYF. The CDR3 bases are TGTGCCTTCAGTGAGTCCTACGAGCAGTACTTC.

In regard to this clonotype: This clone may be a read error of a much larger clone one base away. J is TRBJ2-2 and V is TRBV10-3; D is unresolved. The CDR3 spans 14 residues. Germline V lookup: CDR1 ENHRY, CDR2 SYGVKD. CDR3 sequence: CAISEETNTRELFF. DNA for the CDR3: TGTGCCATCAGTGAGGAAACGAACACCAGGGAGCTGTTTTTT.

This clonotype was seen more than once but under ten times. CDR3 protein: CATSRAHGELFF. In nucleotides, the CDR3 is TGTGCCACCAGCAGAGCCCACGGGGAGCTGTTTTTT. The chain combines TRBV15 with TRBJ2-2; no definite D call. Trimming removed 1 base at V and 7 bases at J, with 4 bases between. This CDR3 contains 12 residues. Germline CDR1 is LNHNV and CDR2 is YYDKDF (reference sequence).